Below, 23 T cell receptor beta chains from the same sample are listed, as sequenced in a study of spatial heterogeneity in lung cancer. Via MiXCR, TCRdb re-called the 5' RACE reads, giving one row per CDR3 protein. The sample yields more than 6,500 distinct CDR3 sequences, roughly 3.8% seen once. This sample's time point: sample taken at primary tumor resection. From tumor, nontumor lung or frozen PBMC, whole RNA was taken unsorted for sequencing. Sample: normal lung tissue next to the tumor, taken at surgery. The receptor set was obtained from a female donor with early-stage non-small cell lung cancer.

This clonotype was observed many times. This beta chain came through as a stray read in a library set up for alpha chains, and its size says little. The chain employs TRBV5-6 and TRBJ2-1; tentatively, D is TRBD1 or TRBD2 (5 bases each). Trimming pared 4 bases from V and 8 bases from J, leaving 19 bases between. Germline V CDR1 and CDR2: SGHDT, YYEEEE. There are 15 residues in the CDR3. Here the CDR3 reads CASSLLRSRGDEQFF. The DNA for the CDR3 is TGTGCCAGCAGCCTCTTGCGGTCGAGGGGCGATGAGCAGTTCTTC.

Judged by abundance, this clonotype is medium-sized. Within a library made for alpha chains, this beta chain is off target, and its count is uninformative. This rearrangement joins TRBV7-2 to TRBJ1-5; possible D gene TRBD1, 6 bases. This CDR3 region has 13 residues. V was pared by 4 bases and J by 7 bases, with 11 bases between. The V gene's germline CDR1 is SGHTA and CDR2 FQGNSA. CDR3 region: CASSYDRLQPQHF. The DNA of the CDR3 is TGTGCCAGCAGCTATGACAGGTTACAGCCCCAGCATTTT.

Many counts were recorded for this clonotype. For a library built for alpha chains, this beta chain is a stray read; little rests on its size. The chain has TRBV7-2 and TRBJ2-5; TRBD2 might be the D (6 bases). Trimming took 2 bases from V and 5 from J, leaving 12 bases between them. CDR3 length: 14 amino acids. CDR1 is SGHTA, CDR2 FQGNSA, per germline. CDR3 DNA sequence: TGTGCCAGCAGCTTAAACGGGGGTAGGGAGACCCAGTACTTC. It codes for CASSLNGGRETQYF.

Many counts were recorded for this clonotype. With the library built for alpha chains, this beta chain is off target and its frequency is not meaningful. This CDR3 reads CASSFHGAPWGRSRKLFF. The CDR3 region has the DNA TGTGCCAGCTCATTCCACGGTGCTCCCTGGGGGCGTTCGAGGAAACTGTTTTTT. The J gene is TRBJ1-4, the V gene TRBV18; tentative D call: TRBD1 (6 bases). The V gene's germline CDR1 is KGHSH and CDR2 LQKENI. The CDR3 length is 18 residues. Trimming stripped 5 bases from V and 11 bases from J, with 30 bases between.

At least ten counts were recorded for this clonotype. This beta chain represents an off-target read in a library built for alpha chains; its size is of limited meaning. The chain carries TRBV5-1 and TRBJ2-1, with D perhaps TRBD1 (5 bases). V was clipped by 3 bases and J by 9 bases, with 13 bases between them. CDR1 is SGHRS and CDR2 is YFSETQ in the germline V gene. The CDR3 sequence is 13 residues long. CDR3 coding DNA: TGCGCCAGCAGCTCAGCAGGGCGCGGTGAGCAGTTCTTC. Its protein product is CASSSAGRGEQFF.

With respect to this clonotype: This beta chain is off target for a library built for alpha chains, so its abundance means little. J is TRBJ2-1 and V is TRBV20-1; perhaps TRBD2 as D (6 bases). There are 16 residues in the CDR3. Germline V gives CDR1 DFQATT, CDR2 SNEGSKA (reference sequence). V lost 5 bases and J 2 bases, leaving 19 bases between the germline ends. The CDR3 nucleotides are TGCAGTGCTCTACTCTCCTCGGGACTCGCCTACAATGAGCAGTTCTTC. Its translation is CSALLSSGLAYNEQFF.

This clonotype has at least ten counts. Because the library targeted alpha chains, this beta chain is an off-target read whose size means little. This chain uses TRBV5-4 with TRBJ1-2; perhaps TRBD1 as D (6 bases). The germline V and J ends were trimmed by 5 bases and 5 bases, with 22 bases remaining between them. The CDR3 length is 16 residues. CDR1 and CDR2 from the germline V gene are SGHNT and YYREEE (reference sequence). The CDR3 is CASRPSNREGGYGYTF. Here the CDR3 DNA reads TGTGCCAGCAGACCCTCCAACAGGGAGGGTGGGTATGGCTACACCTTC.

This clonotype is classed as medium-sized. Because the library targeted alpha chains, this beta chain is an off-target read whose size means little. The V call is TRBV5-1, the J call TRBJ2-5, with D unresolved. V was clipped by 2 bases and J by 4 bases, with 15 bases between them. This CDR3 has 15 amino acids. Germline values: CDR1 SGHRS, CDR2 YFSETQ. The CDR3 protein is CASSFEIGPTETQYF. As DNA, the CDR3 is TGCGCCAGCAGCTTTGAAATAGGCCCCACAGAGACCCAGTACTTC. Combining the CDR3 with reference TRBV5-1 and TRBJ2-5 gives the whole variable domain KAGVTQTPRYLIKTRGQQVTLSCSPISGHRSVSWYQQTPGQGLQFLFEYFSETQRNKGNFPGRFSGRQFSNSRSEMNVSTLELGDSALYLCASSFEIGPTETQYFGPGTRLLVL.

This clonotype was observed at least ten times. Because this beta chain is a stray read in a library intended to capture alpha chains, its abundance should not be given much weight. The chain links TRBV3-1 to TRBJ1-2; TRBD1 matches at 7 bases. This CDR3 comprises 12 residues. The germline V gene encodes CDR1 LGHDT and CDR2 YNNKEL (reference sequence). J gave up 7 bases and V 3 bases, and 2 bases lay outside the gene matches. The CDR3 DNA sequence: TGTGCCAGCAGCCAGGCAGGGGGTGGCTACACCTTC. Translating it yields CASSQAGGGYTF.

This clonotype has a count of ten or more. This beta chain is an unintended read in a library built for alpha chains; its size means little. The chain has TRBV7-9 and TRBJ2-2; 8 nucleotides align to TRBD2. The V segment lost 5 bases and the J segment 6 bases; nucleotides outside the gene matches: 5. The CDR3 sequence is 14 residues long. CDR1 is SEHNR and CDR2 is FQNEAQ in the germline V gene (reference sequence). CDR3 DNA sequence: TGTGCCAGCAGCCGGGAGGGACTAGCCGGGGAGCTGTTTTTT. It yields the protein CASSREGLAGELFF.

This clonotype has ten or more counts. Little can be read into the size of this beta chain, an off-target read in a library designed for alpha chains. This chain connects TRBV20-1 to TRBJ1-1; D ambiguous. There are 14 residues in the CDR3. Germline CDR1 DFQATT, CDR2 SNEGSKA (reference sequence). V was cut by 3 bases and J by 0 bases, with 11 bases left in between. The chain's CDR3 is CSASTEVLNTEAFF. CDR3 coding DNA: TGCAGTGCTAGTACAGAGGTACTGAACACTGAAGCTTTCTTT.

On this clonotype: At one boundary the junction diverges from the germline segment, which might be a read error. In a library made to pick up alpha chains, this beta chain is a stray read with a size that means little. The chain is built from TRBV5-1 and TRBJ1-1; no reliable D call. The CDR3 is 13 amino acids. CDR1 and CDR2 from the germline V gene are SGHRS and YFSETQ. The CDR3: CTSSNGRKTEAFF. The CDR3 DNA reads TGCACCAGCAGCAACGGCAGGAAAACTGAAGCTTTCTTT.

This clonotype is labeled as medium-sized. Found in a library prepared for alpha chains, this beta chain is an off-target read, and its abundance has little meaning. V gene TRBV20-1 combines with J gene TRBJ1-5; 9 nucleotides match TRBD1. CDR1 and CDR2 (germline): DFQATT, SNEGSKA (reference sequence). This CDR3 comprises 14 residues. V gave up 7 bases and J gave up 0 bases; unmatched junction bases: 4. In DNA, the CDR3 is TGCAGTGGAGGGGGACAGGGTAGCAATCAGCCCCAGCATTTT. This codes for CSGGGQGSNQPQHF.

This clonotype occurred many times. This beta chain is an off-target read within a library intended for alpha chains, so its frequency means little. This chain connects TRBV2 to TRBJ2-4; tentatively, D is TRBD2 (6 bases). The germline V and J ends were trimmed by 5 bases and 7 bases, with 12 bases remaining between them. The germline V gene has CDR1 SNHLY and CDR2 FYNNEI. The CDR3 runs 13 residues. CDR3 amino acids: CASSRTGENIQYF. The CDR3 coding sequence is TGTGCCAGCAGTAGGACGGGGGAGAACATTCAGTACTTC.

This clonotype has at least ten counts. This beta chain is an unintended read in a library built for alpha chains; its size means little. The V gene is TRBV7-9, the J gene TRBJ1-1; D might be TRBD1 (6 bases). V gave up 0 bases and J gave up 4 bases, with 9 bases separating them. Germline lookup yields CDR1 SEHNR and CDR2 FQNEAQ (reference sequence). The CDR3 is 14 residues long. CDR3 loop: CASSLAQGGTEAFF. The CDR3 DNA sequence: TGTGCCAGCAGCTTAGCACAGGGTGGCACTGAAGCTTTCTTT.

This clonotype is termed medium-sized. Since the library was made to target alpha chains, this beta chain is a stray read and its abundance is not meaningful. V is TRBV27 and J is TRBJ2-2; possible D gene TRBD1, 6 bases. The CDR3 consists of 15 residues. V was pared by 5 bases and J by 2 bases, with 12 bases between. The V gene's germline CDR1 is MNHEY and CDR2 SMNVEV (reference sequence). CDR3 amino acids: CASSPRTVNTGELFF. The CDR3 coding sequence is TGTGCCAGCAGTCCGCGGACAGTTAACACCGGGGAGCTGTTTTTT.

This clonotype has ten or more counts. This beta chain represents an off-target read in a library built for alpha chains; its size is of limited meaning. The chain combines TRBV5-1 with TRBJ2-7; 8 positions match TRBD1. The CDR3 is 13 residues long. Per the germline V gene, CDR1 is SGHRS and CDR2 is YFSETQ. The V and J ends lost 2 bases and 6 bases, in that order; junction bases with no gene match: 4. The chain's CDR3 is CASSFRQGREQYF. The CDR3 DNA is TGCGCCAGCAGCTTTCGACAGGGGCGCGAGCAGTACTTC. The variable domain in full, completed from reference TRBV5-1 and TRBJ2-7, reads KAGVTQTPRYLIKTRGQQVTLSCSPISGHRSVSWYQQTPGQGLQFLFEYFSETQRNKGNFPGRFSGRQFSNSRSEMNVSTLELGDSALYLCASSFRQGREQYFGPGTRLTVT.

In its sample, this clonotype was seen many times. This beta chain represents an off-target read in a library built for alpha chains; its size is of limited meaning. The chain is built from TRBV5-6 and TRBJ2-6; TRBD1 agrees at 7 bases. The V segment lost 4 bases and the J segment 3 bases; nucleotides outside the gene matches: 10. Germline assignment: CDR1 SGHDT and CDR2 YYEEEE. The CDR3 runs 17 residues. The CDR3 loop is CASSPIPTGYGANVLTF. The CDR3 bases are TGTGCCAGCAGCCCGATTCCGACAGGGTATGGGGCCAACGTCCTGACTTTC.

Worth noting for this clonotype: This may come from a read error, since a much larger clone is one base off. A library made for alpha chains picked up this beta chain off target, so its size means little. The chain carries TRBV7-9 and TRBJ2-3, with D unclear. The CDR3 runs 15 residues. Germline CDR1 is SEHNR and CDR2 is FQNEAQ (reference sequence). In DNA, the CDR3 is TGTGCCAGCAGCCCTTTTACCCTCAGCACAGATATGCAGTATTTT. Protein product: CASSPFTLSTDMQYF.

This clonotype is deemed medium-sized. The library was designed around alpha chains, so this beta chain is a stray read whose abundance carries little weight. The V and J genes are TRBV12-3 or TRBV12-4 and TRBJ1-2; D uncertain. This CDR3 has 12 amino acids. V lost 2 bases, J lost 8 bases, and 9 bases lay in between. The CDR3 loop is CASSLNDGGYTF. CDR3 bases: TGTGCCAGCAGTTTAAACGACGGGGGCTACACCTTC.

Many counts were recorded for this clonotype. The library was built for alpha chains, so this beta chain is an off-target read and its size means little. The chain carries TRBV29-1 and TRBJ2-5, with 9 bases aligning to TRBD2. Germline values: CDR1 SQVTM, CDR2 ANQGSEA. After removal of 4 bases from V and 5 bases from J, the junction contained 8 bases not matched to a gene. The CDR3 contains 14 residues. The CDR3 DNA sequence: TGCAGCGTTGGCTCCCACGCGGGGGGGGAGACCCAGTACTTC. This codes for CSVGSHAGGETQYF.

This clonotype is categorized as medium-sized. The library was built for alpha chains, so this beta chain is an off-target read and its size means little. The chain recombines TRBV2 with TRBJ1-6, with no clear D. From germline, CDR1 is SNHLY and CDR2 FYNNEI. The V gene lost 1 base and the J gene lost 7 bases, with 11 bases spanning the gap. This CDR3 has 15 amino acids. DNA of the CDR3: TGTGCCAGCAGTGAAGATCAACAGTTAAATTCACCCCTCCACTTT. This sequence encodes CASSEDQQLNSPLHF.

This clonotype was seen repeatedly, ten times or more. This beta chain slipped into a library made for alpha chains as a stray read, so its size is not meaningful. The rearrangement joins TRBV20-1 to TRBJ2-3; D is perhaps TRBD1 (6 bases). Trimming pared 3 bases from V and 6 bases from J, leaving 13 bases between. Germline CDR1 and CDR2: DFQATT and SNEGSKA (reference sequence). The CDR3 contains 13 residues. The CDR3 is CSARETRGDTQYF. CDR3 coding DNA: TGCAGTGCTAGGGAGACGAGGGGGGATACGCAGTATTTT.